This T cell receptor beta chain was captured in a study of blood T cell repertoires in COVID-19. The method was immunoSEQ multiplex PCR; TCRdb's version includes in-frame clones alone and lacks a portion of them. This sample has about 130,000 clones, with under 85% found just once. The CDR3 extends over 14 amino acids. The germline CDR1 and CDR2 sequences are SNHLY and FYNNEI. J lost 3 bases, V lost 6 bases, and 5 bases had no gene match. The sequenced sample consisted of peripheral blood. This sequence originates from a woman in her sixties with acute or convalescent COVID-19. This rearrangement joins TRBV2 to TRBJ1-2, with 9 positions matching TRBD1. For the CDR3, the DNA is TGTGCCAGCAGAGCTAGACAGGGGGACTATGGCTACACCTTC. Amino acids: CASRARQGDYGYTF.